There are a few counts of the clone carrying this T cell receptor beta chain. Its antigen is not known. This specimen comes from a study of post-analysis software for immune sequencing data. Study outcomes and limitations: Controls showed significantly higher normalized Chao1 diversity than did multiple sclerosis patients.

cDNA libraries for TCR beta contained unique molecular identifiers. MiXCR, applied by TCRdb to the PCR reads, yields one record per CDR3 protein. The table has about 770,000 distinct CDR3 sequences, just over 45% seen once. This sequence was found in a girl under 18 with multiple sclerosis. Sequencing input: blood.

CDR3 bases: TGTGCCAGCAGCTTAGTTGATACGGGAGTAAGGTACGAGCAGTACTTC. Translation: CASSLVDTGVRYEQYF. The genes are TRBV7-9 and TRBJ2-5; D is possibly TRBD2 (6 bases). TRBJ2-7 explains the end of the DNA better; the J call may be wrong. Germline V gene data show CDR1 as SEHNR and CDR2 as FQNEAQ (reference sequence). This CDR3 has 16 amino acids.